One sample yielded the 3 T cell receptor beta chains listed below, sequenced in a study of early T cells in non-severe SARS-CoV-2 infection. TCRdb re-called the 5' RACE reads through MiXCR, storing one row per CDR3 protein. Of over 25,000 distinct CDR3 sequences in the sample, around 5.9% were seen once. Material for sequencing was whole blood. These receptors originate from an adult who was a healthcare worker with PCR-confirmed SARS-CoV-2 infection or an uninfected control (not recorded which).

This clonotype was detected ten times or more. The chain combines TRBV25-1 with TRBJ2-5; TRBD1 is a possible D gene (6 bases). Trimming shortened V by 6 bases and J by 0 bases, and 23 bases separated the two germline ends. The length of the CDR3 is 18 residues. Germline V gene data show CDR1 as MGHDK and CDR2 as SYGVNS. The CDR3 DNA reads TGTGCCAGCAGGGGCTACTTGGGGGCGGCTACGTACCAAGAGACCCAGTACTTC. The encoded protein is CASRGYLGAATYQETQYF.

The chain is built from TRBV25-1 and TRBJ1-4, with unresolved D. CDR1 is MGHDK and CDR2 is SYGVNS in the germline V gene. The CDR3 contains 11 residues. Trimming took 4 bases from V and 7 from J, leaving 4 bases between them. In DNA form, the CDR3 reads TGTGCCAGCAGTGGTCCTGAAAAACTGTTTTTT. Its protein product is CASSGPEKLFF.

This clonotype was observed many times. A junction boundary mismatches the germline segment, possibly from a read error. The rearrangement joins TRBV11-2 to TRBJ2-1; either TRBD1 or TRBD2 may supply D (6 bases each). The CDR3 is 16 amino acids. Germline V gives CDR1 SGHAT, CDR2 FQNNGV. CDR3 DNA: TGTGCCAGCAGCTGGGGGGCTAGCCGGTCCTACGATGAGCAGTTCTTC. Its protein is CASSWGASRSYDEQFF.